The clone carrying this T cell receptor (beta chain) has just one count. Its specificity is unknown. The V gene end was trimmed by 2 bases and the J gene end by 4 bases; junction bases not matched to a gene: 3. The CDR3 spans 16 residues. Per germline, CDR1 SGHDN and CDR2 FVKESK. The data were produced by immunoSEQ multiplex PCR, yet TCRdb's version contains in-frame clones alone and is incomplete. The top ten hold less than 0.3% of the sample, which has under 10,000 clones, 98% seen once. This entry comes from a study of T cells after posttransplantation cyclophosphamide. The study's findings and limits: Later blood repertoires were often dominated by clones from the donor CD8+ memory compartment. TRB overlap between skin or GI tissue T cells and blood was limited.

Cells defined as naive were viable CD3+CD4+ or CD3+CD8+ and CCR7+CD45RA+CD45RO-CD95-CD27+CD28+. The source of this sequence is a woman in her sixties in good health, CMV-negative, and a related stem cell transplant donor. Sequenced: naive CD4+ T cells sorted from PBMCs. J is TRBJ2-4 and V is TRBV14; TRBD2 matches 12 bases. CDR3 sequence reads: CASSQRLAGVKNIQYF. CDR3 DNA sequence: TGTGCCAGCAGCCAACGACTAGCGGGAGTAAAAAACATTCAGTACTTC. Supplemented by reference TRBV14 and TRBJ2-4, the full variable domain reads EAGVTQFPSHSVIEKGQTVTLRCDPISGHDNLYWYRRVMGKEIKFLLHFVKESKQDESGMPNNRFLAERTGGTYSTLKVQPAELEDSGVYFCASSQRLAGVKNIQYFGAGTRLSVL.